One sample yielded the 16 T cell receptor beta chains listed below, sequenced in a study of T cell clonality in common variable immunodeficiency. The data were produced by immunoSEQ multiplex PCR, yet TCRdb's version contains in-frame clones alone and is incomplete. Found here are under 45,000 clones, no singletons; the ten largest cover more than 1.2%. Sequencing was done on a sample of peripheral blood mononuclear cells. The receptors originated from a person aged 18 to 75 in good health.

At least ten counts were recorded for this clone. The read finishes 3 residues shy of the CDR3 end, and the germline J gene is used to complete it. The V call is TRBV5-6, the J call TRBJ1-4; D not certain. This CDR3 spans 15 amino acids. Germline V lookup: CDR1 SGHDT, CDR2 YYEEEE. Trimming stripped 1 base from V and 8 bases from J, with 15 bases between. The CDR3 spells CASSLTGRIGEKLFF. Partial CDR3 DNA: TGTGCCAGCAGCTTGACGGGGAGGATCGGGGAAAAA.

This clone was counted at least ten times. Read coverage stops 3 residues before the CDR3 terminus; the germline J gene supplies the remainder. The chain has TRBV5-1 and TRBJ2-1; TRBD2 agrees at 12 bases. The germline V gene has CDR1 SGHRS and CDR2 YFSETQ. CDR3 length: 17 amino acids. V shed 1 base, J shed 7 bases, and the junction held 9 bases outside the gene matches. CDR3 amino acids: CASSLPLLAGGLNEQFF. The covered CDR3 bases are TGCGCCAGCAGCTTGCCCCTACTAGCGGGAGGTTTGAATGAG.

This clone was detected many times. The sequence runs out 3 residues before the end of the CDR3; the remainder is reconstructed from the germline J gene. V and J are TRBV5-1 and TRBJ2-3, with D possibly being TRBD2 (5 bases). V was shortened by 2 bases and J by 1 base, with 5 bases between the two germline ends. CDR3 length equals 13 residues. The germline gives CDR1 SGHRS, CDR2 YFSETQ. The part of the CDR3 DNA that was read is TGCGCCAGCAGCTTCGGGGGCACAGATACG. Its translation is CASSFGGTDT. The complete CDR3 protein is CASSFGGTDTQYF.

In this sample, this clone turned up many times. The read ends 3 residues before the CDR3 terminus; that terminus is restored from the germline J gene. This rearrangement joins TRBV7-2 to TRBJ2-3, with 7 bases aligning to TRBD1. Losses at the gene ends were 0 bases for V and 0 bases for J; bases not matched to a gene: 0. The CDR3 length is 15 residues. Germline loops: CDR1 SGHTA, CDR2 FQGNSA. The sequenced part of the CDR3 DNA is TGTGCCAGCAGCTTAGCGGACAGGAGCACAGATACG. Amino acid sequence: CASSLADRSTDT. The whole CDR3 sequence reads CASSLADRSTDTQYF.

This clone came up many times. The read halts 3 residues ahead of the CDR3 end, with the missing end drawn from the germline J gene. The J gene is TRBJ2-7, the V gene TRBV19; 10 positions match TRBD1. V lost 3 bases to trimming and J lost 0 bases; unmatched junction nucleotides: 2. The CDR3 has 15 amino acids. In germline, CDR1 is LNHDA, CDR2 SQIVND (reference sequence). The CDR3 here is CASSMTGGASYEQYF. The covered CDR3 bases are TGTGCCAGTAGTATGACAGGGGGCGCCTCCTACGAG.

The table lists this clone with many counts. The read stops 3 residues short of the end of the CDR3; the missing end is completed from the germline J gene. The V call is TRBV19, the J call TRBJ2-1, with a tentative D call TRBD1 (5 bases). This CDR3 spans 18 amino acids. Germline CDR1 and CDR2: LNHDA and SQIVND (reference sequence). The ends were cut back, 3 bases at V and 3 bases at J, with 21 bases in the middle. The CDR3 region is CASSMRNKWTNNYNEQFF. CDR3 bases read: TGTGCCAGTAGTATGAGAAATAAATGGACAAATAACTACAATGAG.

Turning to this clone: The read finishes 3 residues shy of the CDR3 end, and the germline J gene is used to complete it. This sequence joins TRBV19 and TRBJ1-1; TRBD1 agrees at 8 bases. The CDR3 loop spans 12 amino acids. Germline trimming cut 9 bases from V and 2 bases from J; bases unmatched to any gene: 2. Germline loops: CDR1 LNHDA, CDR2 SQIVND (reference sequence). CDR3 protein: CASGTGNTEAFF. The CDR3 DNA, read in part, is TGTGCCAGCGGGACAGGTAACACTGAA.

There are many counts of this clone. The CDR3 is cut off 3 residues early in the read; its end comes from the germline J gene. The chain carries TRBV30 and TRBJ1-2, with D perhaps matching TRBD1 (6 bases). V gave up 7 bases and J gave up 2 bases, with 11 bases separating them. Looked up from germline, CDR1 is GTSNPN and CDR2 is SVGIG (reference sequence). The CDR3 length is 12 residues. This chain's CDR3 is CAFTGGNYGYTF. CDR3 DNA (partial): TGTGCCTTTACGGGGGGCAACTATGGC. Looking up the rest from reference TRBV30 and TRBJ1-2 gives the full variable domain: SQTIHQWPATLVQPVGSPLSLECTVEGTSNPNLYWYRQAAGRGLQLLFYSVGIGQISSEVPQNLSASRPQDRQFILSSKKLLLSDSGFYLCAFTGGNYGYTFGSGTRLTVV.

In this sample, this clone turned up many times. The CDR3 is cut off 3 residues early in the read; its end comes from the germline J gene. The genes are TRBV6-2 or TRBV6-3 and TRBJ2-7; TRBD2 agrees at 8 bases. The CDR3 contains 15 residues. Losses at the gene ends were 7 bases for V and 3 bases for J; bases not matched to a gene: 11. CDR1 MNHEY and CDR2 SVGEGT come from the germline V gene. The CDR3 is CASKTLAGSGYEQYF. The sequenced CDR3 bases are TGTGCCAGCAAGACTTTAGCGGGATCGGGCTACGAG.

This clone was picked up many times. CDR3 protein: CASSLTGNGYTF. The sequenced CDR3 bases are TGTGCCAGCAGCTTGACAGGGAATGGC. This chain connects TRBV2 to TRBJ1-2; TRBD1 agrees at 7 bases. The CDR3 end lies 3 residues beyond the end of the read and is filled in from the germline J gene. The V and J ends lost 6 bases and 6 bases, in that order; junction bases with no gene match: 4. From germline, CDR1 is SNHLY and CDR2 FYNNEI. This CDR3 contains 12 residues. Filled out from reference TRBV2 and TRBJ1-2, the complete variable domain reads EPEVTQTPSHQVTQMGQEVILRCVPISNHLYFYWYRQILGQKVEFLVSFYNNEISEKSEIFDDQFSVERPDGSNFTLKIRSTKLEDSAMYFCASSLTGNGYTFGSGTRLTVV.

In this sample, this clone turned up a few times. The read gets to within 3 residues of the CDR3 end, and the germline J gene fills in the rest. The rearrangement joins TRBV11-1 to TRBJ2-7; maybe TRBD2 (5 bases). The CDR3 extends over 12 amino acids. V lost 4 bases and J lost 4, with 8 bases in between. Germline V gene sequence: CDR1 SGHAT, CDR2 FQDESV (reference sequence). This CDR3 is CASSSGVYEQYF. CDR3 DNA, as far as it was read: TGTGCCAGCAGCTCCGGGGTATACGAG.

This clone was found a few times. In the same sample, other DNA sequences code for this CDR3. The CDR3 protein is CASSPHTTGETAFF. The covered CDR3 bases are TGTGCCAGCAGCCCCCATACGACAGGGGAGACA. This chain joins TRBV7-9 and TRBJ1-1, with TRBD1 matching over 8 bases. The read halts 3 residues ahead of the CDR3 end, with the missing end drawn from the germline J gene. Germline V gene data show CDR1 as SEHNR and CDR2 as FQNEAQ (reference sequence). This CDR3 spans 14 amino acids.

The sample holds many counts of this clone. The sequenced fragment ends 3 residues before the CDR3 boundary, so the rest is inferred from the germline J gene. This chain connects TRBV5-5 to TRBJ1-1; D is perhaps TRBD1 (6 bases). The germline V and J ends were trimmed by 2 bases and 6 bases, with 11 bases remaining between them. This CDR3 has 13 amino acids. Germline V lookup: CDR1 SGHKS, CDR2 YYEKEE (reference sequence). CDR3: CASSFRGGSEAFF. The covered CDR3 bases are TGTGCCAGCAGCTTCAGGGGTGGTTCTGAA. Variable domain in full (rest from reference TRBV5-5 and TRBJ1-1): DAGVTQSPTHLIKTRGQQVTLRCSPISGHKSVSWYQQVLGQGPQFIFQYYEKEERGRGNFPDRFSARQFPNYSSELNVNALLLGDSALYLCASSFRGGSEAFFGQGTRLTVV.

Many counts were recorded for this clone. The CDR3 is cut off 3 residues early in the read; its end comes from the germline J gene. The rearrangement uses TRBV5-1 and TRBJ2-3; no firm D call. V shed 4 bases and J shed 0 bases, with 12 bases lying between them. This CDR3 has 15 amino acids. CDR1 and CDR2 from the germline V gene are SGHRS and YFSETQ. This chain's CDR3 is CASSKAQGSTDTQYF. Partial CDR3 DNA: TGCGCCAGCAGCAAGGCCCAAGGGAGCACAGATACG. The whole variable domain, remainder taken from reference TRBV5-1 and TRBJ2-3, is KAGVTQTPRYLIKTRGQQVTLSCSPISGHRSVSWYQQTPGQGLQFLFEYFSETQRNKGNFPGRFSGRQFSNSRSEMNVSTLELGDSALYLCASSKAQGSTDTQYFGPGTRLTVL.

The table lists this clone with many counts. The read gets to within 3 residues of the CDR3 end, and the germline J gene fills in the rest. V is TRBV19 and J is TRBJ2-2; 12 bases map to TRBD2. V was pared by 5 bases and J by 8 bases, with 3 bases of the junction left unmatched. The CDR3 is 14 amino acids. Germline assignment: CDR1 LNHDA and CDR2 SQIVND (reference sequence). Partial CDR3 DNA: TGTGCCAGTAGTTGGACTAGCGGGAATGGGGAG. Protein: CASSWTSGNGE. The entire CDR3 protein is CASSWTSGNGELFF.

In its sample, this clone was seen many times. The CDR3 goes on 3 residues after the read ends, and that part is filled in from the germline J gene. The chain combines TRBV18 with TRBJ2-5; TRBD2 matches at 16 bases. The ends lost 3 bases at V and 4 bases at J; junction bases unmatched: 2. The CDR3 runs 16 residues. Germline-derived CDR1 and CDR2 are KGHSH and LQKENI. CDR3 sequence reads: CASSPGLAGGPETQYF. The CDR3 DNA, read in part, is TGTGCCAGCTCACCGGGACTAGCGGGAGGGCCAGAGACC. Using reference TRBV18 and TRBJ2-5 for the parts outside the CDR3, the full variable domain is NAGVMQNPRHLVRRRGQEARLRCSPMKGHSHVYWYRQLPEEGLKFMVYLQKENIIDESGMPKERFSAEFPKEGPSILRIQQVVRGDSAAYFCASSPGLAGGPETQYFGPGTRLLVL.